The rows below give T cell receptor beta chains drawn from one sample of a study of T cell changes during pregnancy in multiple sclerosis. Repertoires were generated with immunoSEQ multiplex PCR, while TCRdb's copy carries only in-frame clones and drops some. The data show under 25,000 clones, under 90% seen once. Specimen: CD8+ T cells from peripheral blood mononuclear cells, collected before pregnancy. These receptor sequences come from a female donor with multiple sclerosis, enrolled in a pregnancy study. Each CDR3 is given without its conserved first and last residue.

len	v_gene	j_gene	CDR3aa
13	TRBV6-1	TRBJ1-1	ASRLKVDGGLEAF
15	TRBV5-1	TRBJ1-4	ASSLRQIRLSGEKLF
12	TRBV27	TRBJ2-7	ASSFRGQPYEQY
14	TRBV4-2	TRBJ1-2	ASSQDPGEIFNGYT
13	TRBV5-1	TRBJ1-1	ASSLSPVMNTEAF
13	TRBV11-2	TRBJ1-2	ASSWGAGQGYGYT
13	TRBV5-1	TRBJ2-7	ASSLGTGGSYEQY
14	TRBV11-2	TRBJ1-4	ASSLDTQGANEKLF
14	TRBV4-1	TRBJ2-3	ASSPLAVPAPDTQY
14	TRBV14	TRBJ2-7	ASSRGTSGSIYEQY
15	TRBV10-2	TRBJ2-3	ASSEFLSGRWTDTQY
11	TRBV6-6	TRBJ1-2	ASSNPTGNGYT
12	TRBV19	TRBJ2-7	ASSMTGVINEQY
13	TRBV7-6	TRBJ2-1	ASSSLGGTSNEQF
12	TRBV6-6	TRBJ1-2	ASSVRGQVSGYT
12	TRBV13	TRBJ1-1	ASSSSGGGTEAF
14	TRBV12-5	TRBJ1-5	ASGLEEGTLNQPQH
14	TRBV29-1	TRBJ2-7	SAPSLGLGSLYEQY
14	TRBV9	TRBJ2-7	ASSARPGQGSNEQY
15	TRBV5-1	TRBJ2-1	ASSGQRGLPPYNEQF
13	TRBV30	TRBJ2-7	AWGETGQAGYEQY
10	TRBV27	TRBJ1-2	AVRVSSYGYT
13	TRBV9	TRBJ2-7	ASSVGLAGTYEQY
15	TRBV7-8	TRBJ2-6	ASSLVAGISGANVLT
13	TRBV13	TRBJ2-7	ASSSSREGAYEQY
13	TRBV27	TRBJ2-5	ASSHHGPREETQY
13	TRBV6-4	TRBJ2-1	ASSEGDSSYNEQF
12	TRBV10-1	TRBJ2-7	ASSESGGVREQY
14	TRBV5-1	TRBJ2-7	ASSTTREWPTYEQY
14	TRBV6-4	TRBJ2-3	ASSDSGTSGTDTQY
14	TRBV13	TRBJ1-4	ASSATGGAANEKLF
15	TRBV19	TRBJ2-1	ASSIVWASGRMDEQF
13	TRBV4-3	TRBJ1-4	ASSRTGGDNEKLF
14	TRBV9	TRBJ2-7	ASSVGLAGKTYEQY
13	TRBV7-9	TRBJ2-1	ASSLVPISYNEQF
14	TRBV27	TRBJ2-7	ASRLFTSGSYNEQY
14	TRBV9	TRBJ2-7	ASSGTSGTYSYEQY
17	TRBV9	TRBJ2-2	ASSDPLAGFQQNTGELF
11	TRBV7-9	TRBJ1-4	ASSLEQNEKLF
9	TRBV2	TRBJ2-7	ASKEVNEQY
11	TRBV6-5	TRBJ1-4	ASPPPRGPLLF
13	TRBV2	TRBJ1-6	ASIYASDRESPLH
11	TRBV19	TRBJ2-4	ASKGVAKNIQY
9	TRBV7-9	TRBJ1-2	ASSLWDRAY
13	TRBV28	TRBJ1-5	ASSLMAAGNQPQH
14	TRBV27	TRBJ1-1	ASSETTGGANTEAF
13	TRBV4-1	TRBJ2-5	ASSSLAGGQETQY
14	TRBV28	TRBJ1-2	ASSFGVSRVIGGYT
14	TRBV27	TRBJ2-1	ASSPGRLAGGSEQF
14	TRBV27	TRBJ2-7	ASSFRAGGFSYEQY
12	TRBV7-9	TRBJ2-2	ASSLIGSTGELF
13	TRBV7-2	TRBJ2-7	ASSLVGLGSYEQY
11	TRBV6-5	TRBJ1-1	ASSYSRGTEAF
14	TRBV7-9	TRBJ2-7	ASSLSGTGPNYEQY
14	TRBV13	TRBJ2-1	ASSSHLEQQYNEQF
14	TRBV10-3	TRBJ2-1	AISEYFSGNYNEQF
11	TRBV7-9	TRBJ1-5	ASSLVGDQPQH
12	TRBV7-7	TRBJ2-1	ASSLGRSYNEQF
14	TRBV4-3	TRBJ1-2	ASSQAWRYDNYGYT